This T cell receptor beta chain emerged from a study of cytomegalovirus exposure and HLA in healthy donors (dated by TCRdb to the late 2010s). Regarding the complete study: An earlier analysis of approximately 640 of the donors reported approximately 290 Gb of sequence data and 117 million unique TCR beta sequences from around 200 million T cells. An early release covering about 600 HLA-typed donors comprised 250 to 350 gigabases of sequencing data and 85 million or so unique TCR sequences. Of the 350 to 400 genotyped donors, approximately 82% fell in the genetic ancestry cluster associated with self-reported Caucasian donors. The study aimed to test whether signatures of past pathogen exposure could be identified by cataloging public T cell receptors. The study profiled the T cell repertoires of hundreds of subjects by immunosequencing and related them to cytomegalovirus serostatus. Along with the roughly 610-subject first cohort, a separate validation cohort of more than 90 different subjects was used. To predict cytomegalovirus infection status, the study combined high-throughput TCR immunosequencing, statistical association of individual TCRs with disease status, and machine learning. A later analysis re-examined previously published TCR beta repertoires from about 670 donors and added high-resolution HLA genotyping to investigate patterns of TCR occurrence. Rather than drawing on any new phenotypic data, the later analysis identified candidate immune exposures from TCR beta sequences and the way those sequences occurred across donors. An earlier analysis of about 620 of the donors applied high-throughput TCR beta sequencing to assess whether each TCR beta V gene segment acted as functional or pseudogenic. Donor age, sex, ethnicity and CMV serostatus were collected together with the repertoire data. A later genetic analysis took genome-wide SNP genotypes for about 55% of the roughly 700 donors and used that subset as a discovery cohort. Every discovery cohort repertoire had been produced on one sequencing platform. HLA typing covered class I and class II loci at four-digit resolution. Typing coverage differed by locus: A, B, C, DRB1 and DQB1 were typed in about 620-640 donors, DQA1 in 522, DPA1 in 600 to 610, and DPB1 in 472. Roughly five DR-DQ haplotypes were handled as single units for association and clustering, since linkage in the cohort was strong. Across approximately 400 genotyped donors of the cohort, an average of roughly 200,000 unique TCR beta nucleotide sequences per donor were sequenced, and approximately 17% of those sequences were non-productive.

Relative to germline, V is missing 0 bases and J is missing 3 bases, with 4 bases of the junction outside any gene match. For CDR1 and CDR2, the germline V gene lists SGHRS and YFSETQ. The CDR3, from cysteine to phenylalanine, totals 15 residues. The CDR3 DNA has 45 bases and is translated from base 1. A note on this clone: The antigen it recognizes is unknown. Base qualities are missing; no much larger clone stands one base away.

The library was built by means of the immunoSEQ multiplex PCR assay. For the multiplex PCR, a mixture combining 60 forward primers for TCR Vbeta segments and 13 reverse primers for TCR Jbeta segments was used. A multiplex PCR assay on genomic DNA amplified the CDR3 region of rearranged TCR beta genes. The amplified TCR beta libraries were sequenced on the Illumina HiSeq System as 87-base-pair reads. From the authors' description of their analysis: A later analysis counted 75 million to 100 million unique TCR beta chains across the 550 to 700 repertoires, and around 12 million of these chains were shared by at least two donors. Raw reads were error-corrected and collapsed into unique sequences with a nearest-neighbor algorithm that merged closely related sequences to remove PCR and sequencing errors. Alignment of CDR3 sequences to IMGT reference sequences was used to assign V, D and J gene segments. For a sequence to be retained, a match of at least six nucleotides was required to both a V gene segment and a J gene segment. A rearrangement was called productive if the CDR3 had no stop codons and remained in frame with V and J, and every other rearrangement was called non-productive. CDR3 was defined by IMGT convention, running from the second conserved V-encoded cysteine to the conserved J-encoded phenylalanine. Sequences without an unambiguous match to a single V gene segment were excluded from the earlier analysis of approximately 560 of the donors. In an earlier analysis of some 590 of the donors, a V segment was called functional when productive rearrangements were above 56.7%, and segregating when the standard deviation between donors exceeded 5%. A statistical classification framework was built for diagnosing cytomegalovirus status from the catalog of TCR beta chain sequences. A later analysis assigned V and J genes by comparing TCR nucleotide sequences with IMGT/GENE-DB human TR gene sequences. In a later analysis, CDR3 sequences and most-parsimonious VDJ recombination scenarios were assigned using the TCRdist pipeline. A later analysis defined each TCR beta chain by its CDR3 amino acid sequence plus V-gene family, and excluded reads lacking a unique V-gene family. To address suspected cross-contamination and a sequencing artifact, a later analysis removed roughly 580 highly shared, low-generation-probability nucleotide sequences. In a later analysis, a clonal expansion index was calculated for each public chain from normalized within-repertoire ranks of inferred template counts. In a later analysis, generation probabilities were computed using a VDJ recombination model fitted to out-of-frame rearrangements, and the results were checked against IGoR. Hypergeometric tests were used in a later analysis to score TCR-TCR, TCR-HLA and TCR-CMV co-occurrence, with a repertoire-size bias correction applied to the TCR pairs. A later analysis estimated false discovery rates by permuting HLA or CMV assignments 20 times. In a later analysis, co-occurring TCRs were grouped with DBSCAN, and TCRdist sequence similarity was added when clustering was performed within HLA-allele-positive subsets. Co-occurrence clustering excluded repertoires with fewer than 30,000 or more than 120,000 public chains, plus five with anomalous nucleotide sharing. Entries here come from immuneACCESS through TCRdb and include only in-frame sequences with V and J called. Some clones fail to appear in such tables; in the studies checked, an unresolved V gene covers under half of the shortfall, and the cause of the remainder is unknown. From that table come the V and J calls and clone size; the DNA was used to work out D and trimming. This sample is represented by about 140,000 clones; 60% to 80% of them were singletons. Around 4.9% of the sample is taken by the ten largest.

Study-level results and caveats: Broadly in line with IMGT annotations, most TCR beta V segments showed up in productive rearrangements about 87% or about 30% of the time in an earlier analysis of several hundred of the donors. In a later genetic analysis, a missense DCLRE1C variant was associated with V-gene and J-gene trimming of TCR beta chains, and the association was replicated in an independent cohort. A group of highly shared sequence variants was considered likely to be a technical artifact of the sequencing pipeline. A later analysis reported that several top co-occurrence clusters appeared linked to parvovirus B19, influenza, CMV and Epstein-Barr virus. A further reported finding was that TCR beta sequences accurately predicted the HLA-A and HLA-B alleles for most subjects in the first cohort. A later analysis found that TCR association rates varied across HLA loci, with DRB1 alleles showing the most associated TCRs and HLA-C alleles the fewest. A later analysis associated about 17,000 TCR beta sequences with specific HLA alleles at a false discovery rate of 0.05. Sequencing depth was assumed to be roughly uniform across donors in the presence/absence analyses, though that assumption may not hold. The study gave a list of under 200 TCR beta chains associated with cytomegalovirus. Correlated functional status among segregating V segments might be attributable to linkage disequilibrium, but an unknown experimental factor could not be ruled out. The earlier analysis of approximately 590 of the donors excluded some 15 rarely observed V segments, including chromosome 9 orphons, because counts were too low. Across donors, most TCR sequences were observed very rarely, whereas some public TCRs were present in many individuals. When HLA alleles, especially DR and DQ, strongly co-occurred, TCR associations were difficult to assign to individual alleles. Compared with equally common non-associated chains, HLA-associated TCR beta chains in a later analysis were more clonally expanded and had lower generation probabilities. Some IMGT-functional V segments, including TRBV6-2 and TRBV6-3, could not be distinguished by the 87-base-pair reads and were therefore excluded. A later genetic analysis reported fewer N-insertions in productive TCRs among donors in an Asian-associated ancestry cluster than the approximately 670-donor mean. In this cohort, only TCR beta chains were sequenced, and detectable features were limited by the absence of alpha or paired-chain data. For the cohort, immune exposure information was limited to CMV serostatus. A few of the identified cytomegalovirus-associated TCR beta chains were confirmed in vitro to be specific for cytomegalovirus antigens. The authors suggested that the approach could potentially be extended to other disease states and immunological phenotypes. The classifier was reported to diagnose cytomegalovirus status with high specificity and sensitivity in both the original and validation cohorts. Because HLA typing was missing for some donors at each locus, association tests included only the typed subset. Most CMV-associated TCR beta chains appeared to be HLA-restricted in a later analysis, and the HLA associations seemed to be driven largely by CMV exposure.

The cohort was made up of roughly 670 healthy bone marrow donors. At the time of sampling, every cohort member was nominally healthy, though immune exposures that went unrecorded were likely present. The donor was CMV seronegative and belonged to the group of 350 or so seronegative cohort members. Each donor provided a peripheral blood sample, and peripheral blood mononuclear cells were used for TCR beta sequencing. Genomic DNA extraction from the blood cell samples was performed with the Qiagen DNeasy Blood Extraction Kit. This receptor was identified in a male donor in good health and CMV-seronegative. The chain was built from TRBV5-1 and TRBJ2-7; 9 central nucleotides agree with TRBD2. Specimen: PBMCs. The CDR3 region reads CASSLGSGGHYEQYF. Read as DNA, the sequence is TGCGCCAGCAGCTTGGGTAGCGGGGGACACTACGAGCAGTACTTC.